Included here is one T cell receptor (beta chain) sequence, with context. The antigen it binds to is not known. It has no much larger one-base neighbor in the sample; base qualities were not kept. This entry is derived from a study of blood T cell repertoires in COVID-19 (TCRdb year 2020). For the study in its entirety: Samples covering the acute and convalescent phases of COVID-19 were provided by collaborators in the United States, Italy and Spain. The samples were drawn from two sources: the first 160 participants of the ongoing ImmuneRACE study, and 1,000 to 1,500 subjects contributed by 6 global collaborators. HLA class I and class II types, where available, came from metadata supplied by the sample provider rather than from assay-based typing. The dataset comprised deeply sampled blood TCRbeta repertoires from subjects exposed to, actively infected with, or recovered from COVID-19. A de-identified subject ID, COVID-19 status, age in years and sex were almost always included in the sample metadata. The repertoires were released in a freely available public database meant as a resource for research on the immune response to SARS-CoV-2. The prospective study material was composed of cDNA or gDNA derived from T cells, B-cell-depleted T cells, or PBMCs. Results the study describes overall, beyond this receptor: Clinical and demographic metadata were provided uncurated, with the amount varying by source and participant.

The immunoSEQ Assay, a bias-controlled multiplex PCR, was used to amplify TCRbeta CDR3 regions from genomic DNA. Per the authors' processing: The number of nucleated cells in each sample was estimated from the amplification of reference gene primers within the assay. To quantify the absolute abundance of each unique TCRbeta CDR3 rearrangement, sequence reads were collapsed and filtered. Productive Simpson clonality was computed per sample as the square root of Simpson's diversity index over productive rearrangements. What TCRdb holds here is the immuneACCESS table cut down to in-frame rearrangements. Part of the clones is not present; checked against another copy, under half of the missing clones reflect an unresolved V gene, and the others are unexplained. Clonal size and the V and J genes are those of that table, whereas D and trimming came from the DNA. For this sample there are tens of thousands of clones; about 88% appear just once. The ten largest clones add up to 12% of the sample.

Collaborating institutions collected whole blood in K2EDTA tubes following their own protocols. Collaborator samples were shipped for TCRbeta analysis as frozen whole blood, isolated PBMCs, or DNA extracted from either sample type. Sequenced input: peripheral blood. The receptor was derived from a man between 70 and 80 years old with active or convalescent COVID-19.

DNA sequence: TGTGCCAGCTCCCTCGGACAGGGGGCAGAACAGCCCCAGCATTTT. Translated, it reads CASSLGQGAEQPQHF. The chain employs TRBV18 and TRBJ1-5, with TRBD1 matching 11 junction bases. From the cysteine up to the phenylalanine, the CDR3 has a length of 15 residues. The kept DNA is CDR3 alone, 45 bases in frame from the first base. Via the germline V gene, CDR1 is KGHSH and CDR2 LQKENI. V ends up 6 bases short and J 7 bases short, with an unmatched junction base count of 8.